This T cell receptor beta chain was captured by sequencing in a study of blood T cell repertoires in COVID-19. Across the study: Collection of acute and convalescent COVID-19 samples took place in the United States, Italy and Spain.

Per germline, CDR1 SGHNT and CDR2 YENEEA. The junction had 2 bases not matched to a gene; V was cut back by 3 bases and J by 3 bases. The CDR3 extends over 14 amino acids. Authors' analysis steps: Nucleated cell counts were estimated from reference gene primer amplification. Here immunoSEQ multiplex PCR was the method, and the copy in TCRdb shows in-frame clones only, minus some. The V and J calls and clone size come from that table; D and trimming were worked out from the DNA. The sample lists about 330,000 clones, more than 70% occurring once. The genes are TRBV11-3 and TRBJ2-1; TRBD1 matches 7 bases. This TCR was sampled from a woman aged 45-65 years with acute or convalescent COVID-19. The source material was peripheral blood. The CDR3 DNA follows: TGTGCCAGCAGCTTGAGACAGGGCTACAATGAGCAGTTCTTC. This gives the protein CASSLRQGYNEQFF.